This entry lists 22 T cell receptor beta chains sequenced from one sample in a study of cytomegalovirus exposure and HLA in healthy donors. 13 Jbeta primers and 60 Vbeta primers were used for the PCR. Sequencing was performed with immunoSEQ multiplex PCR; in TCRdb, only in-frame clones are kept and a portion is missing. The sample lists roughly 120,000 clones; roughly 82% were seen once. The source material was PBMCs. All receptors derive from a woman aged 55-70 years in good health and CMV-seropositive.

Only a few counts were recorded for this clone. The V and J genes are TRBV7-3 and TRBJ2-1, with 8 bases lining up with TRBD2. Trimming at V came to 4 bases and at J to 4 bases, leaving 12 bases not matched to a gene. Per germline, CDR1 SGHTA and CDR2 FQGTGA. The CDR3 runs to 17 residues. This CDR3 reads CASSSPGGGRGYNEQFF. The CDR3, as DNA: TGTGCCAGCAGCTCCCCGGGCGGGGGGCGGGGTTACAATGAGCAGTTCTTC.

The V gene is TRBV7-2, the J gene TRBJ2-7; D may be TRBD2 (6 bases). V was trimmed by 4 bases and J by 6 bases, leaving 16 bases between them. This CDR3 region has 14 residues. The V gene's germline CDR1 is SGHTA and CDR2 FQGNSA. CDR3 sequence: CASSSGLVEGEQYF. In DNA form, the CDR3 reads TGTGCCAGCAGCTCCGGTTTAGTGGAGGGCGAGCAGTACTTC.

This clone was observed a handful of times. V usage is TRBV19 and J usage is TRBJ1-6; 7 positions agree with TRBD1. V shed 8 bases and J 5 bases; nucleotides not matched to a gene: 3. Germline V gene sequence: CDR1 LNHDA, CDR2 SQIVND (reference sequence). The CDR3 spans 13 residues. CDR3 nucleotide sequence: TGTGCCAGTCAGGGGGTTGATAATTCACCCCTCCACTTT. This sequence encodes CASQGVDNSPLHF.

The chain joins TRBV5-5 to TRBJ2-1; 7 bases line up with TRBD2. The V and J ends lost 4 bases and 4 bases, in that order; junction bases with no gene match: 8. The CDR3 is 15 residues long. Germline V CDR1 and CDR2: SGHKS, YYEKEE (reference sequence). CDR3 DNA sequence: TGTGCCAGCAGCGGGGGGGAGGGTAGTTACAATGAGCAGTTCTTC. It yields the protein CASSGGEGSYNEQFF. Supplemented by reference TRBV5-5 and TRBJ2-1, the full variable domain reads DAGVTQSPTHLIKTRGQQVTLRCSPISGHKSVSWYQQVLGQGPQFIFQYYEKEERGRGNFPDRFSARQFPNYSSELNVNALLLGDSALYLCASSGGEGSYNEQFFGPGTRLTVL.

The gene calls are TRBV6-6 and TRBJ1-2; D is possibly TRBD1 (5 bases). Trimming removed 6 bases from V and 0 bases from J, with 11 bases in between. Germline assignment: CDR1 MNHNY and CDR2 SVGAGI (reference sequence). CDR3 size: 14 residues. The CDR3 region is CASSKRGTNYGYTF. CDR3 nucleotides: TGTGCCAGCAGCAAACGGGGGACTAACTATGGCTACACCTTC.

The chain carries TRBV18 and TRBJ2-1, with 11 positions matching TRBD2. Trimming removed 6 bases from V and 7 bases from J; junction bases left unmatched: 8. The germline gives CDR1 KGHSH, CDR2 LQKENI. The CDR3 is 15 residues long. CDR3 nucleotides: TGTGCCAGCTCCTTAACTAGCGGGAGCATTAATGAGCAGTTCTTC. The encoded protein is CASSLTSGSINEQFF. Full variable domain (remainder filled in from reference TRBV18 and TRBJ2-1): NAGVMQNPRHLVRRRGQEARLRCSPMKGHSHVYWYRQLPEEGLKFMVYLQKENIIDESGMPKERFSAEFPKEGPSILRIQQVVRGDSAAYFCASSLTSGSINEQFFGPGTRLTVL.

J is TRBJ1-5 and V is TRBV6-5, with 10 nucleotides matching TRBD1. The CDR3 covers 16 residues. The germline CDR1 and CDR2 sequences are MNHEY and SVGAGI. With 4 bases clipped from V and 6 bases from J, the junction kept 9 bases outside the gene matches. The CDR3 reads CASSFTGTGVSQPQHF. The CDR3 nucleotides read TGTGCCAGCAGTTTTACCGGGACAGGGGTCAGTCAGCCCCAGCATTTT.

This chain joins TRBV27 and TRBJ1-5; weak D call: TRBD1 (6 bases). The CDR3 contains 15 residues. Trimming left V 6 bases short and J 4 bases short, with 16 bases between. Germline CDR1 reads MNHEY; CDR2 reads SMNVEV (reference sequence). The CDR3 DNA reads as TGTGCCAGCAGCTTCGACTGGCAGGGGAATCAGCCCCAGCATTTT. Translation gives CASSFDWQGNQPQHF.

The J gene is TRBJ1-6, the V gene TRBV9; 9 bases align to TRBD1. The CDR3 runs to 15 residues. Trimming cost V 3 bases and J 5 bases; bases outside gene matches: 3. Germline values: CDR1 SGDLS, CDR2 YYNGEE. The CDR3 DNA is TGTGCCAGCAGCGGGGGGACAGGGAATAATTCACCCCTCCACTTT. Its translation: CASSGGTGNNSPLHF. Complete variable domain (other parts from reference TRBV9 and TRBJ1-6): DSGVTQTPKHLITATGQRVTLRCSPRSGDLSVYWYQQSLDQGLQFLIQYYNGEERAKGNILERFSAQQFPDLHSELNLSSLELGDSALYFCASSGGTGNNSPLHFGNGTRLTVT.

V gene TRBV6-6 combines with J gene TRBJ1-2; tentative D call: TRBD1 (6 bases). V gave up 2 bases and J gave up 3 bases, with 13 bases separating them. CDR1 MNHNY and CDR2 SVGAGI come from the germline V gene (reference sequence). This CDR3 spans 15 amino acids. CDR3 protein: CASSYAAGEYYGYTF. The CDR3 DNA follows: TGTGCCAGCAGTTACGCGGCAGGGGAATACTATGGCTACACCTTC.

This sequence joins TRBV5-1 and TRBJ2-5; 8 bases are a match to TRBD2. V gave up 1 base and J gave up 11 bases; unmatched junction bases: 16. The germline gives CDR1 SGHRS, CDR2 YFSETQ. The CDR3 extends over 16 amino acids. The CDR3: CASSLRGLAGGVEQYF. Here the CDR3 DNA reads TGCGCCAGCAGCTTGAGGGGCCTAGCGGGTGGGGTTGAGCAGTACTTC.

Only a few counts were recorded for this clone. The chain carries TRBV9 and TRBJ2-3; D might be TRBD2 (5 bases). V was shortened by 3 bases and J by 3 bases, with 14 bases between the two germline ends. CDR1 and CDR2 (germline): SGDLS, YYNGEE. The CDR3 extends over 15 amino acids. As DNA, the CDR3 is TGTGCCAGCAGCGCCGGGATAAGGAGGACAGATACGCAGTATTTT. Encoded protein: CASSAGIRRTDTQYF.

The CDR3 DNA reads TGTGCCAGCAGCCTAGGACAGGGGATAGATACGCAGTATTTT. As protein: CASSLGQGIDTQYF. The V gene is TRBV7-2, the J gene TRBJ2-3, with 9 bases aligning to TRBD1. The CDR3 is 14 amino acids. Germline trimming cut 5 bases from V and 5 bases from J; bases unmatched to any gene: 5. Germline V gene data show CDR1 as SGHTA and CDR2 as FQGNSA.

The count of this clone is one. The chain is built from TRBV19 and TRBJ2-3, with 9 bases identical to TRBD2. Germline CDR1 is LNHDA and CDR2 is SQIVND (reference sequence). The trim removed 4 bases at V and 5 bases at J, leaving 7 bases unmatched. The CDR3 is made up of 15 amino acids. The DNA for the CDR3 is TGTGCCAGTAGTAGCGGCGGGGGGGGCGTAGATACGCAGTATTTT. Its protein product is CASSSGGGGVDTQYF.

CDR3 bases: TGTGCCAGCATTGCCCGGGGGGCAACTAATGAAAAACTGTTTTTT. Its translation is CASIARGATNEKLFF. The rearrangement uses TRBV6-1 and TRBJ1-4, with D possibly matching TRBD1 (5 bases). This CDR3 region has 15 residues. V was trimmed by 7 bases and J by 0 bases, leaving 12 bases between them. The germline CDR1 and CDR2 sequences are MNHNS and SASEGT.

The chain has TRBV5-1 and TRBJ2-2; D is possibly TRBD2 (5 bases). Trimming took off 3 bases at V and 7 bases at J, with 10 bases between the two ends. The CDR3 length is 13 residues. From germline, CDR1 is SGHRS and CDR2 YFSETQ. CDR3 nucleotides: TGCGCCAGCAGCTCACTAGGTGGCGGGGAGCTGTTTTTT. It encodes CASSSLGGGELFF.

The chain employs TRBV9 and TRBJ2-7; 8 nucleotides agree with TRBD1. The CDR3 is made up of 15 amino acids. Trimming took 0 bases from V and 6 from J; bases not matched to a gene: 8. Germline CDR1 and CDR2: SGDLS and YYNGEE. The DNA for the CDR3 is TGTGCCAGCAGCGTAGCCGACAGGGGTTTGGGCGAGCAGTACTTC. This sequence encodes CASSVADRGLGEQYF.

The CDR3 region has the DNA TGTGCCTGGAGTGAAACTAGCGGGGCATACAATGAGCAGTTCTTC. Translated, it gives CAWSETSGAYNEQFF. This chain uses TRBV30 with TRBJ2-1; TRBD2 matches 10 bases. This CDR3 region has 15 residues. The germline V gene has CDR1 GTSNPN and CDR2 SVGIG (reference sequence). V lost 1 base, J lost 4 bases, and 4 bases stayed unmatched.

The chain has TRBV19 and TRBJ1-2, with 9 bases fitting TRBD1. The CDR3 is 13 residues long. CDR1 LNHDA and CDR2 SQIVND come from the germline V gene (reference sequence). The J segment lost 4 bases and the V segment lost 10 bases, leaving 7 bases of the junction unmatched. CDR3 in DNA: TGTGCCACACGGGACAGGGCGATCTATGGCTACACCTTC. It is translated as CATRDRAIYGYTF.

The V gene is TRBV25-1, the J gene TRBJ1-4; D gene ambiguous. V was pared by 0 bases and J by 0 bases, with 11 bases between. The CDR3 has 17 amino acids. In germline, CDR1 is MGHDK, CDR2 SYGVNS. The CDR3 loop is CASSEYIRGATNEKLFF. CDR3 nucleotides: TGTGCCAGCAGTGAATATATTCGGGGAGCAACTAATGAAAAACTGTTTTTT.

The rearrangement joins TRBV18 to TRBJ1-6; 7 bases are shared with TRBD1. Germline V gives CDR1 KGHSH, CDR2 LQKENI. There are 15 residues in the CDR3. The J segment lost 8 bases and the V segment lost 3 bases, leaving 7 bases of the junction unmatched. The CDR3 DNA follows: TGTGCCAGCTCACCTCTCGGGACAGCTGATTCACCCCTCCACTTT. Translation gives CASSPLGTADSPLHF.

There are a few counts of this clone. The J gene is TRBJ1-2, the V gene TRBV7-8, with 8 nucleotides matching TRBD1. Germline-derived CDR1 and CDR2 are SGHVS and FQNEAQ. This CDR3 is 14 amino acids long. V trimming: 5 bases; J trimming: 8 bases; junction bases outside the gene matches: 10. CDR3 sequence: CASSTPSGGGGYTF. For the CDR3, the DNA is TGTGCCAGCAGCACCCCTTCAGGGGGCGGAGGCTACACCTTC. Using reference TRBV7-8 and TRBJ1-2 for the parts outside the CDR3, the full variable domain is GAGVSQSPRYKVAKRGQDVALRCDPISGHVSLFWYQQALGQGPEFLTYFQNEAQLDKSGLPSDRFFAERPEGSVSTLKIQRTQQEDSAVYLCASSTPSGGGGYTFGSGTRLTVV.